The 4 T cell receptor beta chains reported below all come from one sample, sequenced in a study of spatial heterogeneity in lung cancer. Via MiXCR, TCRdb re-called the 5' RACE reads, giving one row per CDR3 protein. In the table there are some 55,000 distinct CDR3 sequences, approximately 6% of which are singletons. Time point: sample taken at primary tumor resection. The sample here was PBMCs, taken at surgery. The receptors here all came from a female donor with early-stage non-small cell lung cancer.

This clonotype was detected ten times or more. The J gene is TRBJ1-1, the V gene TRBV20-1, with unresolved D. The CDR3 has 14 amino acids. Looked up from germline, CDR1 is DFQATT and CDR2 is SNEGSKA (reference sequence). Deletions cut 4 bases from V and 1 base from J, with 13 bases between. CDR3 loop: CSAIPGHPNTEAFF. The DNA for the CDR3 is TGCAGTGCTATTCCGGGCCACCCGAACACTGAAGCTTTCTTT.

There are many counts of this clonotype. This sequence joins TRBV28 and TRBJ2-7; D remains ambiguous. Trimming cost V 6 bases and J 1 base, with 10 bases left between them. Per germline, CDR1 MDHEN and CDR2 SYDVKM. The CDR3 has 13 amino acids. The CDR3 is CASSSDPSYEQYV. In nucleotides, the CDR3 is TGTGCCAGCAGCTCTGATCCGTCCTACGAGCAGTACGTC.

This clonotype was counted at least ten times. V usage is TRBV14 and J usage is TRBJ2-4; D is undetermined. The germline V and J ends were trimmed by 7 bases and 0 bases, with 10 bases remaining between them. Germline V gene sequence: CDR1 SGHDN, CDR2 FVKESK. The CDR3 length is 14 residues. The CDR3 coding sequence is TGTGCCAGCAAGGTTGGGTTAGCCAAAAACATTCAGTACTTC. Translated, it gives CASKVGLAKNIQYF.

This clonotype was seen more than once but under ten times. The rearrangement uses TRBV27 and TRBJ2-1; D not certain. Trimming pared 1 base from V and 10 bases from J, leaving 8 bases between. Germline lookup yields CDR1 MNHEY and CDR2 SMNVEV (reference sequence). CDR3 length equals 12 residues. The CDR3 nucleotides read TGTGCCAGCAGTTTATTTATGGGAGAGCAGTTCTTC. This codes for CASSLFMGEQFF.